A selection of T cell receptor beta chains follows, all from one sample in a study of PD-1 blockade in mismatch repair-deficient tumors. Libraries were prepared by immunoSEQ multiplex PCR; TCRdb keeps only in-frame clonotypes and omits some of them. The table records about 110,000 clones, 60% to 85% of them present only once. The source material was peripheral blood, sampled just over 59 weeks after starting pembrolizumab. These receptor sequences come from an adult with mismatch repair-deficient cancer. CDR3s include the opening cysteine and the closing phenylalanine or tryptophan. D genes are given only for firm matches. Rows give clone size only sometimes, using once, few, many, or a class for an expanded clone.

V: TRBV15; D: -; J: TRBJ1-1; size: few; DNA: TGTGCCACCAGCAGAGATCAACGGCAGCCCGAAGGGGGCACTGAAGCTTTCTTT; CDR3: CATSRDQRQPEGGTEAFF
V: TRBV11-3; D: -; J: TRBJ1-3; size: -; DNA: TGTGCCAGCAGCTCTAATACAGGCTCTGGAAACACCATATATTTT; CDR3: CASSSNTGSGNTIYF
V: TRBV9; D: -; J: TRBJ1-1; size: once; DNA: TGTGCCAGCAGCGTCCAGCCCCAGAACACTGAAGCTTTCTTT; CDR3: CASSVQPQNTEAFF
V: TRBV4-1; D: TRBD2; J: TRBJ2-1; size: -; DNA: TGCGCCAGCCCGGGTAGGCTAGCGGGAGTTTTTTATGAGCAGTTCTTC; CDR3: CASPGRLAGVFYEQFF
V: TRBV7-9; D: -; J: TRBJ1-2; size: -; DNA: TGTGCCAGCAGCACCTGGACAGAAGCCTCCTATGGCTACACCTTC; CDR3: CASSTWTEASYGYTF
V: TRBV10-1; D: -; J: TRBJ2-5; size: -; DNA: TGCGCCAGCAGTGAGTCTAGTACTCAAGAGACCCAGTACTTC; CDR3: CASSESSTQETQYF
V: TRBV9; D: TRBD2; J: TRBJ2-7; size: -; DNA: TGTGCCAGCAGCCCACTAGCGGATACCTACGAGCAGTACTTC; CDR3: CASSPLADTYEQYF
V: TRBV5-8; D: -; J: TRBJ2-3; size: -; DNA: TGTGCCAGCAGCGCGGCCGCTAGCACAGATACGCAGTATTTT; CDR3: CASSAAASTDTQYF
V: TRBV9; D: -; J: TRBJ2-5; size: -; DNA: TGTGCCAGCAGCGTAGTAATCGGCCAGACCCAGTACTTC; CDR3: CASSVVIGQTQYF
V: TRBV6-4; D: TRBD2; J: TRBJ2-4; size: -; DNA: TGTGCCAGCAGTGAATTTCTAGCGGGAGGGCCCATAGAAAATCAGTACTTC; CDR3: CASSEFLAGGPIENQYF
V: TRBV10-1; D: -; J: TRBJ2-1; size: -; DNA: TGCGCCAGCAGTCTCGAGGGGGCGCGGGGGAATGAGCAGTTCTTC; CDR3: CASSLEGARGNEQFF
V: TRBV4-2; D: TRBD2; J: TRBJ2-1; size: -; DNA: TGTGCCAGCAGCCAAGATTTCAGCGGGAGCATTGTTGAGCAGTTCTTC; CDR3: CASSQDFSGSIVEQFF
V: TRBV6-5; D: -; J: TRBJ1-2; size: -; DNA: TGTGCCAGCAGTTACAGCAGAGGTTCCCATGGCTACACCTTC; CDR3: CASSYSRGSHGYTF
V: TRBV7-2; D: -; J: TRBJ2-7; size: -; DNA: TGTGCCAGCGGATCGAACAGGGTGGCCTACGAGCAGTACTTC; CDR3: CASGSNRVAYEQYF
V: TRBV10-3; D: TRBD2; J: TRBJ2-1; size: once; DNA: TGTGCCATCAGTGAGCCTTCATCCGAGGGGAGGGATGAGCAGTTCTTC; CDR3: CAISEPSSEGRDEQFF
V: TRBV11-2; D: TRBD2; J: TRBJ2-1; size: -; DNA: TGTGCCAGCAGTCTACTAGCGGCTAGCTCCTACAATGAGCAGTTCTTC; CDR3: CASSLLAASSYNEQFF
V: TRBV5-1; D: -; J: TRBJ1-1; size: few; DNA: TGCGCCAGCAGCTTCGGGAAGAACACTGAAGCTTTCTTT; CDR3: CASSFGKNTEAFF
V: TRBV10-2; D: -; J: TRBJ1-3; size: -; DNA: TGCGCCAGCCGCGGAGGGGACGGCTACCTCTCTGGAAACACCATATATTTT; CDR3: CASRGGDGYLSGNTIYF
V: TRBV7-2; D: -; J: TRBJ2-7; size: once; DNA: TGTGCCAGCAGCCCAAGCCAATTTTACGAGCAGTACTTC; CDR3: CASSPSQFYEQYF
V: TRBV10-2; D: TRBD2; J: TRBJ2-2; size: -; DNA: TGCGCCAGCAAACGGGAGGGCCAAAAAACCGGGGAGCTGTTTTTT; CDR3: CASKREGQKTGELFF
V: TRBV5-1; D: TRBD2; J: TRBJ2-5; size: -; DNA: TGCGCCAGCAGCGCCAGCGGGGTCCAAGAGACCCAGTACTTC; CDR3: CASSASGVQETQYF
V: TRBV30; D: TRBD1; J: TRBJ2-7; size: once; DNA: TGTGCCTGGAAATACGGGTCGGGACAGGGGTATTCCTACGAGCAGTACTTC; CDR3: CAWKYGSGQGYSYEQYF
V: TRBV4-1; D: -; J: TRBJ2-5; size: -; DNA: TGCGCCAGCAGCCGCGCTAGCGTGGAGACCCAGTACTTC; CDR3: CASSRASVETQYF
V: TRBV10-3; D: -; J: TRBJ1-2; size: few; DNA: TGTGCCATCAGTGTAGGGAGCTATGGCTACACCTTC; CDR3: CAISVGSYGYTF
V: TRBV5-1; D: -; J: TRBJ2-2; size: -; DNA: TGCGCCAGCAGCTTGCGGGGCGGTAACACCGGGGAGCTGTTTTTT; CDR3: CASSLRGGNTGELFF
V: TRBV2; D: -; J: TRBJ1-1; size: -; DNA: TGTGCCAGCTCTAAATCGACAGTCATGAACACTGAAGCTTTCTTT; CDR3: CASSKSTVMNTEAFF
V: TRBV7-2; D: -; J: TRBJ2-1; size: -; DNA: TGTGCCAGCAGCATCAGGGTTTTGAATGAGCAGTTCTTC; CDR3: CASSIRVLNEQFF
V: TRBV19; D: TRBD2; J: TRBJ2-5; size: -; DNA: TGTGCCAGTAATCTTGGTAGCGGGGCACAAGAGACCCAGTACTTC; CDR3: CASNLGSGAQETQYF